This T cell receptor (beta chain) was sequenced for a study of T cells after posttransplantation cyclophosphamide. Notes on the study in general: Tissue-infiltrating T cells from skin or gut overlapped little with blood T cells. After PTCy, TRB diversity resembled that of CNI/methotrexate controls. Later post-transplant blood repertoires were often dominated by donor CD8+ memory clones.

This clone was seen repeatedly, ten times or more. Its target is not known. Peripheral blood was collected from the related graft donor on the marrow donation day. Assay: immunoSEQ multiplex PCR; the TCRdb copy retains only in-frame clones and omits some. This repertoire holds more than 20,000 clones, and none appear only once. The sample comprised PBMCs. The TCR sequence derives from a man between 50 and 59 years old in good health, CMV-negative, and a related stem cell transplant donor.

The DNA of the CDR3 is TGTGCCAGCAGCTTGAACAGCCAAGAGACCCAGTACTTC. Translated, it gives CASSLNSQETQYF. The rearrangement links TRBV5-6 to TRBJ2-5, with no clear D. There are 13 residues in the CDR3. The germline V gene encodes CDR1 SGHDT and CDR2 YYEEEE. Deletions cut 1 base from V and 1 base from J, with 5 bases between.